The sequence of this T cell receptor beta chain was determined in a study of control samples from healthy donors and cancer patients. The repertoire was sequenced with immunoSEQ multiplex PCR; TCRdb's copy has only in-frame clones and lacks some. Of about 98,000 clones in the sample, around 82% were seen once. Germline assignment: CDR1 SGHRS and CDR2 YFSETQ. CDR3 length: 14 residues. The ends were cut back, 2 bases at V and 0 bases at J, with 8 bases in the middle. The V gene is TRBV5-1, the J gene TRBJ1-1; D call uncertain. The TCR was taken from a man in his 60s in good health. Material: blood. This CDR3 reads CASSFGDLNTEAFF. In nucleotides, the CDR3 is TGCGCCAGCAGCTTCGGGGATTTGAACACTGAAGCTTTCTTT.